This T cell receptor (beta chain) was documented in a study of STAT5B mutations in CD4+ large granular lymphocyte leukemia. Depending on availability, patient cells were bead-separated fractions or unselected PBMC. This CDR3 has 13 residues. Trimming left V 1 base short and J 4 bases short, with 7 bases between. CDR1 is SGHTA, CDR2 FQGNSA, per germline. Assay: immunoSEQ multiplex PCR; the TCRdb copy retains only in-frame clones and omits some. The data hold some 7,700 clones, with roughly 80% observed a single time. This sequence originates from a woman in her fifties or sixties with CD4+ T-cell large granular lymphocyte leukemia. Sequences were obtained from PBMCs. V is TRBV7-2 and J is TRBJ2-5; no clear D gene. The CDR3: CASSLGVIETQYF. CDR3 in DNA: TGTGCCAGCAGCTTAGGAGTCATAGAGACCCAGTACTTC.